This T cell receptor beta chain is from a study of shared clonotypes between healthy human individuals. Positively selected for CCR7, the CD45RO-negative cells used as naive CD8 cells excluded terminally differentiated effector memory CD45RA+ cells. This CDR3 has 13 amino acids. V dropped 5 bases and J dropped 5; count of bases not matched to a gene: 5. The germline V gene encodes CDR1 SEHNR and CDR2 FQNEAQ (reference sequence). The protocol was immunoSEQ multiplex PCR, while the TCRdb copy is restricted to in-frame clones and leaves out a portion. The table includes approximately 810,000 clones, approximately 92% detected once.

Sample: naive CD8+ T cells sorted from blood. The source is a young man in good health. The chain carries TRBV7-9 and TRBJ2-7, with 8 bases aligning to TRBD1. CDR3 DNA: TGTGCCAGCAGCCGAATACAGGGGGACGAGCAGTACTTC. Translation gives CASSRIQGDEQYF.